The 31 T cell receptor beta chains presented below share a single source sample, sequenced in a study of vaccination effects on CD4 cells after COVID-19. Generated by immunoSEQ multiplex PCR, the TCRdb table keeps only in-frame clones and is missing some. The data show tens of thousands of clones, more than 60% seen once. Around day 10 of culture, CD4+ T cells were separated out. BNT162b2 vaccine or mRNA-1273 vaccine was given to participants in two doses. These receptors have no known antigen. The material was CD4+ T cells from PBMCs cultured without peptide, obtained after COVID-19 vaccination. These receptors came from a human donor who received a COVID-19 vaccine.

The chain couples TRBV3-1 (or the pseudogene TRBV3-2) to TRBJ1-4, with 10 positions matching TRBD1. V was clipped by 3 bases and J by 11 bases; unmatched bases: 9. Per the germline V gene, CDR1 is LGHDT and CDR2 is YNNKEL (reference sequence). The CDR3 is 15 residues long. Written as DNA, the CDR3 is TGTGCCAGCAGCCACCTAGGGGACAGGGGTCGGAAACTGTTTTTT. It specifies CASSHLGDRGRKLFF.

The gene calls are TRBV6-5 and TRBJ1-4; D remains ambiguous. Trimming stripped 6 bases from V and 4 bases from J, with 15 bases between. Looked up from germline, CDR1 is MNHEY and CDR2 is SVGAGI. The CDR3 length is 15 residues. In DNA, the CDR3 is TGTGCCAGCAGCCTAGCACCGAGTAGTAATGAAAAACTGTTTTTT. It translates to CASSLAPSSNEKLFF.

This clone was observed a few times. This rearrangement joins TRBV6-6 to TRBJ2-2; D is possibly TRBD1 (5 bases). The CDR3 totals 14 residues. Germline CDR1 MNHNY, CDR2 SVGAGI (reference sequence). CDR3 nucleotides: TGTGTAGCTGTGGGGCAGGGGAACACCGGGGAGCTGTTTTTT. Translated: CVAVGQGNTGELFF.

The V and J genes are TRBV4-3 and TRBJ1-2; D perhaps matches TRBD1 (5 bases). The CDR3 loop spans 17 amino acids. Trimming left V 0 bases short and J 0 bases short, with 14 bases between. Germline lookup yields CDR1 LGHNA and CDR2 YSLEER. The CDR3 DNA is TGCGCCAGCAGCCAAGAGCAAAAAGACAGACCTAACTATGGCTACACCTTC. It is translated as CASSQEQKDRPNYGYTF.

The chain uses TRBV19 and TRBJ1-6; D ambiguous. This CDR3 has 15 amino acids. V lost 3 bases and J lost 4, with 10 bases in between. CDR1 is LNHDA, CDR2 SQIVND, per germline (reference sequence). CDR3 sequence reads: CASSILAEYNSPLHF. The CDR3 DNA follows: TGTGCCAGTAGTATCCTTGCAGAGTATAATTCACCCCTCCACTTT.

The genes are TRBV11-2 and TRBJ1-5, with D uncertain. V was trimmed by 0 bases and J by 0 bases, leaving 6 bases between them. The CDR3 runs 15 residues. Germline V gene sequence: CDR1 SGHAT, CDR2 FQNNGV. CDR3: CASSLDGDSNQPQHF. DNA of the CDR3: TGTGCCAGCAGCTTAGACGGGGATAGCAATCAGCCCCAGCATTTT.

The chain couples TRBV30 to TRBJ2-3; D is unresolved. The V and J ends lost 3 bases and 3 bases respectively, with 13 bases between them. Germline-derived CDR1 and CDR2 are GTSNPN and SVGIG (reference sequence). The CDR3 is 14 residues long. CDR3 residues: CAWSPSPGTDTQYF. In DNA, the CDR3 is TGTGCCTGGAGCCCCAGTCCGGGTACAGATACGCAGTATTTT.

The CDR3 bases are TGCGCCAGCAGCGAGGGGCGGTCTAATGAAAAACTGTTTTTT. This codes for CASSEGRSNEKLFF. The V call is TRBV4-3, the J call TRBJ1-4, with a possible D match to TRBD1 (5 bases). With 5 bases removed from V and 3 bases from J, the gap between germline ends came to 10 bases. The V gene's germline CDR1 is LGHNA and CDR2 YSLEER. The CDR3 is 14 residues long.

This clone is labeled as medium-sized (0.01 to 0.1%). The chain is built from TRBV4-1 and TRBJ1-5; D is perhaps TRBD1 (6 bases). The V gene lost 0 bases and the J gene lost 5 bases, with 14 bases spanning the gap. Germline V gives CDR1 MGHRA, CDR2 YSYEKL. CDR3 length equals 16 residues. The DNA of the CDR3 is TGCGCCAGCAGCCAAGATGGATCACAGGGATATCAGCCCCAGCATTTT. Protein sequence: CASSQDGSQGYQPQHF.

The chain couples TRBV5-6 to TRBJ2-3, with D unresolved. V was shortened by 0 bases and J by 1 base, with 12 bases between the two germline ends. Germline CDR1 is SGHDT and CDR2 is YYEEEE. This CDR3 contains 16 residues. In nucleotides, the CDR3 is TGTGCCAGCAGCTTGGAGACGGTAGAGGGCACAGATACGCAGTATTTT. Translation: CASSLETVEGTDTQYF.

CDR3 region: CASGPSGAGGTEAFF. In nucleotides, the CDR3 is TGTGCCAGCGGACCGAGTGGGGCGGGGGGGACTGAAGCTTTCTTT. The chain employs TRBV7-3 and TRBJ1-1, with D possibly matching TRBD1 (5 bases). Trimming left V 8 bases short and J 5 bases short, with 21 bases between. Germline assignment: CDR1 SGHTA and CDR2 FQGTGA. CDR3 length equals 15 residues. Full variable domain (missing parts from reference TRBV7-3 and TRBJ1-1): GAGVSQTPSNKVTEKGKYVELRCDPISGHTALYWYRQSLGQGPEFLIYFQGTGAADDSGLPNDRFFAVRPEGSVSTLKIQRTERGDSAVYLCASGPSGAGGTEAFFGQGTRLTVV.

This chain joins TRBV30 and TRBJ2-1; weak D call: TRBD1 (6 bases). The V gene lost 0 bases and the J gene lost 6 bases, with 12 bases spanning the gap. The length of the CDR3 is 14 residues. Germline CDR1 GTSNPN, CDR2 SVGIG (reference sequence). The CDR3 reads CAWSVLTGTNEQFF. CDR3 coding DNA: TGTGCCTGGAGTGTATTAACAGGGACCAATGAGCAGTTCTTC.

This chain connects TRBV29-1 to TRBJ1-2; possible D gene TRBD1, 5 bases. The V and J ends lost 4 bases and 3 bases respectively, with 12 bases between them. The germline CDR1 and CDR2 sequences are SQVTM and ANQGSEA. There are 13 residues in the CDR3. CDR3 DNA sequence: TGCAGCGTTGGGGACGGTTTATACTATGGCTACACCTTC. It is translated as CSVGDGLYYGYTF.

V usage is TRBV18 and J usage is TRBJ1-5, with D possibly matching TRBD1 (5 bases). This CDR3 has 14 residues. CDR1 and CDR2 (germline): KGHSH, LQKENI. V lost 5 bases to trimming and J lost 6 bases, with 14 bases between them. CDR3 loop: CASSAGAQGQPQHF. CDR3 nucleotides: TGTGCCAGCTCAGCTGGGGCGCAGGGTCAGCCCCAGCATTTT.

The chain links TRBV19 to TRBJ1-5; a possible D gene is TRBD1 (5 bases). The germline V gene has CDR1 LNHDA and CDR2 SQIVND (reference sequence). There are 15 residues in the CDR3. V lost 3 bases and J 5 bases, leaving 14 bases between the germline ends. In DNA, the CDR3 is TGTGCCAGTAGTATCAGGGTGATGGTGGATCAGCCCCAGCATTTT. It is translated as CASSIRVMVDQPQHF. The full variable domain, in which reference TRBV19 and TRBJ1-5 provide the parts outside the CDR3, is DGGITQSPKYLFRKEGQNVTLSCEQNLNHDAMYWYRQDPGQGLRLIYYSQIVNDFQKGDIAEGYSVSREKKESFPLTVTSAQKNPTAFYLCASSIRVMVDQPQHFGDGTRLSIL.

The rearrangement uses TRBV2 and TRBJ2-3; TRBD1 might be the D (6 bases). CDR1 and CDR2 (germline): SNHLY, FYNNEI. Trimming stripped 7 bases from V and 5 bases from J, with 19 bases between. The CDR3 runs 15 residues. CDR3 nucleotide sequence: TGTGCCAGCATGCCGTTTATGGACAGAGGAGATACGCAGTATTTT. It translates to CASMPFMDRGDTQYF.

Only one count was recorded for this clone. The CDR3 loop is CASSERAYEQFF. DNA for the CDR3: TGTGCCAGCAGTGAAAGGGCTTATGAGCAGTTCTTC. This chain links TRBV2 with TRBJ2-1; D unclear. V lost 2 bases and J 8 bases, leaving 7 bases between the germline ends. The CDR3 totals 12 residues. Germline CDR1 is SNHLY and CDR2 is FYNNEI. The whole variable domain, filled in from reference TRBV2 and TRBJ2-1, reads EPEVTQTPSHQVTQMGQEVILRCVPISNHLYFYWYRQILGQKVEFLVSFYNNEISEKSEIFDDQFSVERPDGSNFTLKIRSTKLEDSAMYFCASSERAYEQFFGPGTRLTVL.

The chain couples TRBV5-1 to TRBJ2-3; tentatively, D is TRBD1 or TRBD2 (5 bases each). Germline V gene data show CDR1 as SGHRS and CDR2 as YFSETQ. There are 16 residues in the CDR3. V lost 0 bases and J lost 0, with 11 bases in between. The chain's CDR3 is CASSLALGPSTDTQYF. CDR3 sequence (DNA): TGCGCCAGCAGCTTGGCCCTGGGACCAAGCACAGATACGCAGTATTTT.

This sequence joins TRBV4-1 and TRBJ1-2, with D unclear. The V gene's germline CDR1 is MGHRA and CDR2 YSYEKL. Trimming left V 2 bases short and J 7 bases short, with 17 bases between. The CDR3 covers 15 residues. Here the CDR3 reads CASSQPPPDLRGYTF. The CDR3 DNA is TGCGCCAGCAGCCAACCCCCTCCCGATCTGCGTGGCTACACCTTC.

The chain couples TRBV12-3 or TRBV12-4 to TRBJ1-2; 8 positions match TRBD1. CDR3 length equals 11 residues. J lost 10 bases, V lost 7 bases, and 5 bases had no gene match. The CDR3 spells CASILTGDYTF. In DNA, the CDR3 is TGTGCCAGCATCCTGACAGGGGACTACACCTTC.

V usage is TRBV15 and J usage is TRBJ1-1; 7 bases match TRBD1. The CDR3 runs to 12 residues. From germline, CDR1 is LNHNV and CDR2 YYDKDF (reference sequence). The junction had 6 bases not matched to a gene; V was cut back by 3 bases and J by 11 bases. The CDR3 DNA is TGTGCCACCAGCAGCGAAACAGGGGCTGCTTTCTTT. Translated, it gives CATSSETGAAFF.

The CDR3: CASSPPINPFSGNTIYF. CDR3 DNA sequence: TGTGCCAGCTCACCACCAATTAACCCCTTCTCTGGAAACACCATATATTTT. This chain connects TRBV18 to TRBJ1-3; no clear D gene. CDR1 and CDR2 (germline): KGHSH, LQKENI. Trimming removed 0 bases at V and 0 bases at J, with 12 bases between. This CDR3 has 17 residues.

The rearrangement uses TRBV24-1 and TRBJ1-5; no reliable D call. Trimming stripped 7 bases from V and 2 bases from J, with 5 bases between. Germline CDR1 KGHDR, CDR2 SFDVKD. This CDR3 has 12 residues. The CDR3, as DNA: TGTGCCACCAGCACAGGCAATCAGCCCCAGCATTTT. It is translated as CATSTGNQPQHF.

The rearrangement joins TRBV29-1 to TRBJ1-2; possible D gene TRBD1, 6 bases. Germline loops: CDR1 SQVTM, CDR2 ANQGSEA. V was trimmed by 4 bases and J by 7 bases, leaving 19 bases between them. The CDR3 sequence is 14 residues long. The CDR3 sequence: CSVVKQGRIGGYTF. CDR3 bases: TGCAGCGTTGTAAAACAGGGCAGGATAGGTGGCTACACCTTC.

The chain couples TRBV3-1 (or the pseudogene TRBV3-2) to TRBJ1-4; D possibly corresponds to TRBD1 (5 bases). The CDR3 is 14 residues long. Germline loops: CDR1 LGHDT, CDR2 YNNKEL (reference sequence). V lost 4 bases and J 4 bases, leaving 10 bases between the germline ends. The CDR3 region is CASSPQGLNEKLFF. CDR3 sequence (DNA): TGTGCCAGCAGCCCCCAGGGCCTTAATGAAAAACTGTTTTTT.

This chain uses TRBV7-2 with TRBJ2-1; D gene uncertain. The CDR3 consists of 15 residues. Trimming pared 3 bases from V and 5 bases from J, leaving 14 bases between. Germline V lookup: CDR1 SGHTA, CDR2 FQGNSA. DNA for the CDR3: TGTGCCAGCAGCTTCCCAACACATAGCAACAATGAGCAGTTCTTC. Translating gives CASSFPTHSNNEQFF.

The J gene is TRBJ2-2, the V gene TRBV5-1; no clear D. CDR3 length: 14 amino acids. Trimming cost V 4 bases and J 5 bases, with 12 bases left between them. In germline, CDR1 is SGHRS, CDR2 YFSETQ. CDR3 DNA: TGCGCCAGCAGCCTAATACTACCTACCGGGGAGCTGTTTTTT. Translating it yields CASSLILPTGELFF. Combining the CDR3 with reference TRBV5-1 and TRBJ2-2 gives the whole variable domain KAGVTQTPRYLIKTRGQQVTLSCSPISGHRSVSWYQQTPGQGLQFLFEYFSETQRNKGNFPGRFSGRQFSNSRSEMNVSTLELGDSALYLCASSLILPTGELFFGEGSRLTVL.

V gene TRBV11-3 combines with J gene TRBJ2-3; 9 bases are a match to TRBD1. V shed 5 bases, J shed 0 bases, and the junction held 3 bases outside the gene matches. From germline, CDR1 is SGHNT and CDR2 YENEEA. The CDR3 covers 15 residues. The CDR3, as DNA: TGTGCCAGCAGCCCCGGGACAGGGAGCACAGATACGCAGTATTTT. Translated, it gives CASSPGTGSTDTQYF.

This clone was counted a single time. The J gene is TRBJ1-4, the V gene TRBV28; unclear D gene. With 5 bases removed from V and 6 bases from J, the gap between germline ends came to 16 bases. The CDR3 spans 15 residues. Germline CDR1 MDHEN, CDR2 SYDVKM. CDR3: CASSKSGPDYEKLFF. CDR3 nucleotide sequence: TGTGCCAGCAGTAAATCCGGGCCAGATTATGAAAAACTGTTTTTT.

This clone was detected only a few times. CDR3 nucleotide sequence: TGTGCCAGCAGTTTTTTCGGTGAAGACTATGGCTACACCTTC. It is translated as CASSFFGEDYGYTF. The J gene is TRBJ1-2, the V gene TRBV28, with unresolved D. The CDR3 covers 14 residues. Trimming removed 3 bases from V and 3 bases from J, with 11 bases in between. Germline loops: CDR1 MDHEN, CDR2 SYDVKM.

The chain has TRBV2 and TRBJ1-5; the match to TRBD1 covers 7 bases. The CDR3 spans 15 residues. The trim removed 7 bases at V and 4 bases at J, leaving 10 bases unmatched. Germline V CDR1 and CDR2: SNHLY, FYNNEI. The CDR3 DNA sequence: TGTGCCAGCACCGCCGGGACAGTAAATAATCAGCCCCAGCATTTT. Its protein is CASTAGTVNNQPQHF.